The rows below give T cell receptor beta chains drawn from one sample of a study of shared clonotypes between healthy human individuals. The protocol was immunoSEQ multiplex PCR, while the TCRdb copy is restricted to in-frame clones and leaves out a portion. The sample holds about 2.4 million clones, 93% seen once. Sequenced input: naive CD4+ T cells from PBMCs. These receptors originate from a young man in good health. Some clones in this sample may be carry-over from other donors' samples. Both conserved end residues are part of each CDR3. Each record gives: CDR3 length, clone size, V gene, D gene, J gene, CDR3 DNA, CDR3 protein. A D gene is named only where the DNA matches it firmly. The size of a clone is reported for some rows only, either as once, few or many, or as a class for expanded clones.

length: 12; size: .; V: TRBV11-2; D: .; J: TRBJ2-3; DNA: TGTGCCAGCACCCAGGACACAGATACGCAGTATTTT; CDR3: CASTQDTDTQYF
length: 15; size: .; V: TRBV14; D: .; J: TRBJ2-2; DNA: TGTGCCAGCAGCCCCCGGACTGCTAACACCGGGGAGCTGTTTTTT; CDR3: CASSPRTANTGELFF
length: 16; size: .; V: TRBV28; D: TRBD1; J: TRBJ2-7; DNA: TGTGCCAGCAGTTTAGTCCCGGGACAGAGCTCCTACGAGCAGTACTTC; CDR3: CASSLVPGQSSYEQYF
length: 16; size: .; V: TRBV28; D: TRBD2; J: TRBJ2-3; DNA: TGTGCCAGCAGGATGGGCGGGGCGGGAGGCACAGATACGCAGTATTTT; CDR3: CASRMGGAGGTDTQYF
length: 15; size: .; V: TRBV5-1; D: .; J: TRBJ1-2; DNA: TGCGCCAGCAGCTTGGGGGACGGTCCTAACTATGGCTACACCTTC; CDR3: CASSLGDGPNYGYTF
length: 15; size: .; V: TRBV19; D: .; J: TRBJ2-7; DNA: TGTGCCAGTAGTAAAAGACAGGGAGGTTCCAGTGTGCAGTACTTC; CDR3: CASSKRQGGSSVQYF
length: 14; size: .; V: TRBV7-6; D: .; J: TRBJ2-1; DNA: TGTGCCAGCAGCCCCCAGACTAGGCGAAATGAGCAGTTCTTC; CDR3: CASSPQTRRNEQFF
length: 14; size: .; V: TRBV28; D: .; J: TRBJ1-1; DNA: TGTGCCAGCAGTTCCCCGGGGGCGTCCACTGAAGCTTTCTTT; CDR3: CASSSPGASTEAFF
length: 15; size: .; V: TRBV9; D: .; J: TRBJ2-2; DNA: TGTGCCAGCAGCGTACTTGGTGCGAACACCGGGGAGCTGTTTTTT; CDR3: CASSVLGANTGELFF
length: 14; size: .; V: TRBV5-1; D: .; J: TRBJ2-4; DNA: TGCGCCAGCAGCTTCGGGGGTAACTGGGACATTCAGTACTTC; CDR3: CASSFGGNWDIQYF
length: 11; size: .; V: TRBV29-1; D: .; J: TRBJ1-1; DNA: TGCAGCGATGACAAGAACACTGAAGCTTTCTTT; CDR3: CSDDKNTEAFF
length: 16; size: .; V: TRBV19; D: .; J: TRBJ1-1; DNA: TGTGCCAGTAGCCCCGTCGGGGCAGGTGGGAACACTGAAGCTTTCTTT; CDR3: CASSPVGAGGNTEAFF
length: 16; size: .; V: TRBV11-2; D: .; J: TRBJ1-5; DNA: TGTGCCAGCAGCTTAGGTGGGGGGTCCAGCAATCAGCCCCAGCATTTT; CDR3: CASSLGGGSSNQPQHF
length: 12; size: .; V: TRBV28; D: .; J: TRBJ2-3; DNA: TGTGCCAGCAGTTTGGGAACAGATACGCAGTATTTT; CDR3: CASSLGTDTQYF
length: 15; size: .; V: TRBV9; D: .; J: TRBJ1-2; DNA: TGTGCCAGCGGTCTACGGGGGGCGAAATTCTATGGCTACACCTTC; CDR3: CASGLRGAKFYGYTF
length: 15; size: .; V: TRBV7-2; D: .; J: TRBJ2-1; DNA: TGTGCCAGCAGCTCGAGTTGGGGAGCATACAATGAGCAGTTCTTC; CDR3: CASSSSWGAYNEQFF
length: 16; size: .; V: TRBV5-4; D: TRBD2; J: TRBJ2-1; DNA: TGTGCCAGCAGCGGTATAGCGGGGGGGGCCTACAATGAGCAGTTCTTC; CDR3: CASSGIAGGAYNEQFF
length: 15; size: .; V: TRBV6-5; D: .; J: TRBJ1-5; DNA: TGTGCCAGCAGAACCAACAGGGATAGCAATCAGCCCCAGCATTTT; CDR3: CASRTNRDSNQPQHF
length: 16; size: .; V: TRBV5-1; D: TRBD2; J: TRBJ2-1; DNA: TGCGCCAGCAGCTTGGACGCGGGAGGGCCCTACAATGAGCAGTTCTTC; CDR3: CASSLDAGGPYNEQFF
length: 15; size: .; V: TRBV28; D: TRBD1; J: TRBJ2-1; DNA: TGTGCCAGCAGTTCCGACAGGGGTTCCTACAATGAGCAGTTCTTC; CDR3: CASSSDRGSYNEQFF
length: 15; size: .; V: TRBV6-5; D: .; J: TRBJ2-1; DNA: TGTGCCAGCAGTAGAAATATAGCGGCGAACAATGAGCAGTTCTTC; CDR3: CASSRNIAANNEQFF
length: 15; size: .; V: TRBV7-9; D: TRBD2; J: TRBJ2-7; DNA: TGTGCCAGCAGCCGACGGACTAGCGGGAGGCTCGAGCAGTACTTC; CDR3: CASSRRTSGRLEQYF
length: 14; size: .; V: TRBV7-3; D: TRBD1; J: TRBJ2-1; DNA: TGTGCCAGCAGCCCCCGGACAGGGGACAATGAGCAGTTCTTC; CDR3: CASSPRTGDNEQFF
length: 21; size: .; V: TRBV5-1; D: TRBD2; J: TRBJ2-3; DNA: TGCGCCAGCAGCTACCCGGGACTAGCGGGACTACGGCCTACTAGCACAGATACGCAGTATTTT; CDR3: CASSYPGLAGLRPTSTDTQYF
length: 14; size: .; V: TRBV28; D: .; J: TRBJ1-2; DNA: TGTGCCAGCAGTTCTCCGGGGACTAACTATGGCTACACCTTC; CDR3: CASSSPGTNYGYTF
length: 18; size: .; V: TRBV7-9; D: TRBD2; J: TRBJ2-7; DNA: TGTGCCAGCAGCTTATTCAAAGGAAAGCGGGAGGAATCCTACGAGCAGTACTTC; CDR3: CASSLFKGKREESYEQYF
length: 14; size: .; V: TRBV5-1; D: .; J: TRBJ1-2; DNA: TGCGCCAGCAGCTTGGATGGCCAGTCGGGCGGCTACACCTTC; CDR3: CASSLDGQSGGYTF
length: 11; size: .; V: TRBV5-1; D: TRBD1; J: TRBJ2-5; DNA: TGCGCACAGGGGACACAAGAGACCCAGTACTTC; CDR3: CAQGTQETQYF
length: 17; size: .; V: TRBV4-1; D: TRBD2; J: TRBJ2-7; DNA: TGCGCCAGCAGCCGTCAGGCTAGCGGATATCAGTCCTACGAGCAGTACTTC; CDR3: CASSRQASGYQSYEQYF
length: 15; size: once; V: TRBV6-1; D: .; J: TRBJ1-1; DNA: TGTGCCAGCAGTGAACGTGGTATGGGGAACACTGAAGCTTTCTTT; CDR3: CASSERGMGNTEAFF
length: 14; size: .; V: TRBV4-1; D: .; J: TRBJ1-3; DNA: TGCGCCAGCAGCCAACCAAACGTCCGAAACACCATATATTTT; CDR3: CASSQPNVRNTIYF
length: 17; size: .; V: TRBV18; D: TRBD2; J: TRBJ2-3; DNA: TGTGCCAGCTCACCATCGACAGGCGGGAGGTTGGCAGATACGCAGTATTTT; CDR3: CASSPSTGGRLADTQYF
length: 15; size: .; V: TRBV7-2; D: TRBD1; J: TRBJ1-4; DNA: TGTGCCAGCAGCTTAGAAGGGACAGGGGTAGGAAAACTGTTTTTT; CDR3: CASSLEGTGVGKLFF
length: 13; size: few; V: TRBV14; D: TRBD1; J: TRBJ1-2; DNA: TGTGCCAGCAGCCCGGGACAGGGGTATGGCTACACCTTC; CDR3: CASSPGQGYGYTF
length: 13; size: .; V: TRBV5-1; D: .; J: TRBJ1-1; DNA: TGCGCCAGCAGCTTGTTCCGGAACACTGAAGCTTTCTTT; CDR3: CASSLFRNTEAFF
length: 15; size: few; V: TRBV7-9; D: TRBD1; J: TRBJ1-4; DNA: TGTGCCAGCAGCTTAGATGGACAGGGGAGGGAAAAACTGTTTTTT; CDR3: CASSLDGQGREKLFF
length: 14; size: .; V: TRBV19; D: TRBD1; J: TRBJ2-7; DNA: TGTGCCAGTAGTCCGACAGGGGGCCTCGACGAGCAGTACTTC; CDR3: CASSPTGGLDEQYF
length: 13; size: .; V: TRBV11-2; D: .; J: TRBJ1-5; DNA: TGTGCCAGCAGCATTAACAGCAATCAGCCCCAGCATTTT; CDR3: CASSINSNQPQHF
length: 15; size: .; V: TRBV5-1; D: .; J: TRBJ2-7; DNA: TGCGCCAGCAGCCTTGCCGACAGTCCATGGAACGAGCAGTACTTC; CDR3: CASSLADSPWNEQYF
length: 15; size: .; V: TRBV7-3; D: TRBD2; J: TRBJ2-3; DNA: TGTGCCAGCAGCCGAAGCGGGAGTGGCACAGATACGCAGTATTTT; CDR3: CASSRSGSGTDTQYF
length: 13; size: .; V: TRBV5-5; D: .; J: TRBJ1-2; DNA: TGTGCCAGCAGAAACCGACTGGGGGATGGCTACACCTTC; CDR3: CASRNRLGDGYTF
length: 12; size: .; V: TRBV2; D: .; J: TRBJ2-7; DNA: TGTGCCAGCAACCAGACCCCCTACGAGCAGTACTTC; CDR3: CASNQTPYEQYF
length: 16; size: .; V: TRBV7-8; D: TRBD2; J: TRBJ2-1; DNA: TGTGCCAGCAGCTTAGCGAGGGCGGGAGGAGGGAGTGAGCAGTTCTTC; CDR3: CASSLARAGGGSEQFF
length: 15; size: .; V: TRBV19; D: TRBD1; J: TRBJ1-1; DNA: TGTGCCAGTAGTCTCGGGACAGGGGGAGGCACTGAAGCTTTCTTT; CDR3: CASSLGTGGGTEAFF
length: 13; size: .; V: TRBV7-2; D: .; J: TRBJ2-7; DNA: TGTGCCAGCAGCCGCGCGGGGGCCATCGAGCAGTACTTC; CDR3: CASSRAGAIEQYF